Here is one TCR beta chain with its context. In germline, CDR1 is GTSNPN, CDR2 SVGIG (reference sequence). V lost 2 bases, J lost 3 bases, and 6 bases lay in between. CDR3 size: 12 residues. The data were taken from a study of OX40 agonist ivuxolimab in advanced cancers. Produced via immunoSEQ multiplex PCR; TCRdb's table is partial and in-frame only. Of over 55,000 clones detected, about four fifths appear once; the ten largest clones hold less than 2%. The material sequenced was CD4+ or CD8+ T cells sorted from blood, taken in a trial of the OX40 agonist ivuxolimab. The rearrangement joins TRBV30 to TRBJ2-3; no reliable D call. The source of this sequence is an adult with an advanced solid tumor such as melanoma, head and neck, liver or kidney cancer. CDR3 nucleotide sequence: TGTGCCTGGAGTAACAATACAGATACGCAGTATTTT. This encodes CAWSNNTDTQYF.